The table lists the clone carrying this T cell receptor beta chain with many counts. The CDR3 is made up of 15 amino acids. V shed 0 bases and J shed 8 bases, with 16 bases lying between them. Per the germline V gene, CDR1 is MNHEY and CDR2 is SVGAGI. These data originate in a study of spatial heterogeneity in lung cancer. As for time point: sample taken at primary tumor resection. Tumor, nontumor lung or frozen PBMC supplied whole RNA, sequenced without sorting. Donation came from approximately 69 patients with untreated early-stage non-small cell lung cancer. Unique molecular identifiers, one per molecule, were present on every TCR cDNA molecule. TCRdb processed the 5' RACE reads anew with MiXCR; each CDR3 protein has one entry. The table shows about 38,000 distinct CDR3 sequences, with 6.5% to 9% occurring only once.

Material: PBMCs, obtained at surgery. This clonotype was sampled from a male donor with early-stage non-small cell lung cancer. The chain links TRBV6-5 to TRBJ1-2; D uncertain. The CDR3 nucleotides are TGTGCCAGCAGTTACTCCTACACGAATCAGAGGGGCTACACCTTC. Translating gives CASSYSYTNQRGYTF.